This T cell receptor (beta chain) derives from a study of T-cell reconstitution after alpha-beta-depleted transplantation in children. Study findings and constraints: T cells produced anew were the main source of T-cell counts and diversity one year after transplant. Two months or so post-transplant, alpha-beta T cells reportedly derived from several hundred expanded graft clones.

This clonotype was observed a few times. Its antigen is not known. The germline V gene encodes CDR1 MNHEY and CDR2 SVGEGT. This CDR3 comprises 15 residues. V lost 1 base and J lost 1, with 7 bases in between. Unique molecular identifiers featured in how the TCRbeta library was prepared. TCRdb analysed the PCR reads with MiXCR anew, one entry per CDR3 protein. The repertoire holds around 490,000 distinct CDR3 sequences, with over 9.5% as singletons. This receptor was taken from a female patient aged 2-9 years who had a stem cell transplant for aplastic anemia, so the T cells may come from the graft donor. The rearrangement joins TRBV6-2 or TRBV6-3 to TRBJ2-2; D gene unclear. The sample in question was PBMCs, mostly from graft donor cells, obtained 180 days after TCRalphabeta/CD19-depleted stem cell transplant. The CDR3, as DNA: TGTGCCAGCAGTTACTACTCCCGGAACACCGGGGAGCTGTTTTTT. Its protein product is CASSYYSRNTGELFF.